This T cell receptor (beta chain) was retrieved from a study of shared clonotypes between healthy human individuals. CDR1 and CDR2 (germline): MNHNS, SASEGT. CDR3 length: 14 amino acids. Trimming shortened V by 8 bases and J by 2 bases, and 16 bases separated the two germline ends. Study outcomes and limitations: The diversity represented, both genetic and in exposure history, was limited by few donors.

Concerning this clone: Its antigen is not identified.

Everyone who donated was a Caucasian adult who lived in Nashville, Tennessee. The authors split each subset's genomic DNA evenly across several immunoSEQ plates. The protocol was immunoSEQ multiplex PCR, while the TCRdb copy is restricted to in-frame clones and leaves out a portion. The data show approximately 2.5 million clones, 90% to 95% seen once. This clonotype was obtained from a man younger than 35 in good health. Some clones in this sample may be carry-over from other donors' samples. Sequenced sample: naive CD4+ T cells from PBMCs. The sample's subset: CD45RA+ positively selected. This rearrangement joins TRBV6-1 to TRBJ2-7; D may be TRBD1 (6 bases). The CDR3 reads CASRLIQGPYEQYF. The CDR3 bases are TGTGCCAGCCGCCTTATACAGGGTCCCTACGAGCAGTACTTC.